Listed below are T cell receptor beta chains from one sample, sequenced in a study of OX40 agonist ivuxolimab in advanced cancers. The table came from immunoSEQ multiplex PCR; TCRdb's copy has only in-frame clones and leaves some out. The sample holds more than 60,000 clones, roughly nine tenths seen once. The material was CD4+ or CD8+ T cells sorted from blood, obtained in a trial of the OX40 agonist ivuxolimab. Source of these receptors: an adult with an advanced solid tumor such as melanoma, head and neck, liver or kidney cancer. The CDR3 runs from the conserved cysteine through the conserved F or W. D genes are given only for firm matches. Rows give clone size only sometimes, using once, few, many, or a class for an expanded clone.

v_gene	d_gene	j_gene	abundance	CDR3nt	CDR3aa
TRBV30	-	TRBJ1-1	-	TGTGCCGAAAACAGGGTACGGGGCACTGAAGCTTTCTTT	CAENRVRGTEAFF
TRBV27	TRBD1	TRBJ2-5	once	TGTGCCAGCAGCTCCCCTCGACAGGGAGAGACCCAGTACTTC	CASSSPRQGETQYF
TRBV2	-	TRBJ1-1	-	TGTGCCAGCAGTGGATTGCGGAACACTGAAGCTTTCTTT	CASSGLRNTEAFF
TRBV5-1	TRBD1	TRBJ2-7	-	TGCGCCAGCAGCTTGCAGGGGGCCTACGAGCAGTACTTC	CASSLQGAYEQYF
TRBV5-8	-	TRBJ2-5	-	TGTGCCAGCAGCTTGGGGCAGCAAGAGACCCAGTACTTC	CASSLGQQETQYF
TRBV6-1	-	TRBJ2-4	-	TGTGCCAGCAGTGAAGGAAGGGGGGACATTCAGTACTTC	CASSEGRGDIQYF
TRBV10-2	TRBD2	TRBJ2-7	-	TGCGCCAGCAGGGATTATACTAGCGGCCGTACCTACGAGCAGTACTTC	CASRDYTSGRTYEQYF
TRBV7-9	-	TRBJ2-4	few	TGTGCCAGCACCATTGACCGGCCGGCTCTAGCCAAAAACATTCAGTACTTC	CASTIDRPALAKNIQYF
TRBV7-2	-	TRBJ1-5	-	TGTGCCAGCAGCTTAGGTACCCCTGGGGTGCAGCATTTT	CASSLGTPGVQHF
TRBV5-5	-	TRBJ2-1	-	TGTGCCAGCAGCTTACTTGGATCTGAGCAGTTCTTC	CASSLLGSEQFF
TRBV14	TRBD2	TRBJ2-1	-	TGTGCCAGCAGCCCCCTAACTAGCGGTGAGCAGTTCTTC	CASSPLTSGEQFF
TRBV29-1	TRBD1	TRBJ2-1	-	TGCAGCACACTAAGACAGGGAAAAAATGAGCAGTTCTTC	CSTLRQGKNEQFF
TRBV2	-	TRBJ1-4	-	TGTGCCAGCATTGGGCAGGATAATGAAAAACTGTTTTTT	CASIGQDNEKLFF
TRBV5-1	-	TRBJ1-1	-	TGCGCCAGCAGCTGGGGGGGACGGATGAACACTGAAGCTTTCTTT	CASSWGGRMNTEAFF
TRBV7-2	TRBD2	TRBJ2-3	-	TGTGCCAGCAGCTTAGTTCCACGGGGGGGCACAGATACGCAGTATTTT	CASSLVPRGGTDTQYF
TRBV5-5	-	TRBJ1-2	-	TGTGCCAGCAGCCCTTGGACAGATTTAAACTATGGCTACACCTTC	CASSPWTDLNYGYTF
TRBV19	-	TRBJ1-1	-	TGTGCCAGTAAAGCCAACTTCGGTTGGGGCACTGAAGCTTTCTTT	CASKANFGWGTEAFF
TRBV10-3	-	TRBJ1-3	-	TGTGCCATCAGTGGGACAGGAAACACCATATATTTT	CAISGTGNTIYF
TRBV14	TRBD1	TRBJ1-2	-	TGTGCCAGCAGCCACCGACAGGGATTGGGGCCATATGGCTACACCTTC	CASSHRQGLGPYGYTF
TRBV6-5	TRBD2	TRBJ2-5	-	TGTGCCAGCAGTTACTCGGGTCTAGCGGGAAGAGAGACCCAGTACTTC	CASSYSGLAGRETQYF
TRBV18	TRBD2	TRBJ2-1	-	TGTGCCAGCTCTCCACGAACCGTAGCGGGGGGGTTCAATGAGCAGTTCTTC	CASSPRTVAGGFNEQFF
TRBV19	-	TRBJ2-5	-	TGTGCCAGTAGTATAGGTCTTTCTGCAGGGGGGGAGACCCAGTACTTC	CASSIGLSAGGETQYF
TRBV18	-	TRBJ2-1	-	TGTGCCAGCTCCCTGAGCGAATCATACAATGAGCAGTTCTTC	CASSLSESYNEQFF
TRBV7-9	-	TRBJ1-2	-	TGTGCCAGCAGCCCAGGACACGGAAACTATGGCTACACCTTC	CASSPGHGNYGYTF
TRBV7-2	-	TRBJ2-7	-	TGTGCCAGCAGCCCGCGCGAGGCCTACGAGCAGTACTTC	CASSPREAYEQYF
TRBV9	-	TRBJ1-5	-	TGTGCCAGCAGCGCCTCGGGTCTCAGCAATCAGCCCCAGCATTTT	CASSASGLSNQPQHF
TRBV7-2	TRBD1	TRBJ2-7	few	TGTGCCAGCAGCACGGGACAGGGCTACGAGCAGTACTTC	CASSTGQGYEQYF
TRBV10-2	TRBD1	TRBJ2-7	-	TGCGCCAGCAATGGACAGGGCCCTACCTACGAGCAGTACTTC	CASNGQGPTYEQYF
TRBV4-2	-	TRBJ1-1	-	TGTGCCAGCAGCCAAGATTCAGGGAACACTGAAGCTTTCTTT	CASSQDSGNTEAFF
TRBV12-5	TRBD2	TRBJ2-1	-	TGTGCTAGTGCCCTGAGGGTAGCGGGGTTGAATGAGCAGTTCTTC	CASALRVAGLNEQFF
TRBV18	-	TRBJ2-7	-	TGTGCCAGCTCACCACCCTCAGGAAACTACGAGCAGTACTTC	CASSPPSGNYEQYF
TRBV7-9	TRBD2	TRBJ2-1	-	TGTGCCAGCAGCTTACGGACTAGCGGGGATCCCGTCTACAATGAGCAGTTCTTC	CASSLRTSGDPVYNEQFF
TRBV7-2	TRBD1	TRBJ1-6	-	TGTGCCAGCAGCGGACAGGGACCCCCCTATAATTCACCCCTCCACTTT	CASSGQGPPYNSPLHF
TRBV15	-	TRBJ2-6	-	TGTGCCACCAGCAGAGTGCCGAACACTGGGGCCAACGTCCTGACTTTC	CATSRVPNTGANVLTF
TRBV5-6	-	TRBJ2-3	-	TGTGCCAGCAGCTTGTTCGGTAGCGGTCGCACAGATACGCAGTATTTT	CASSLFGSGRTDTQYF
TRBV6-6	-	TRBJ2-6	-	TGTGCCAGCAGTTACGACGCTAAAGGGGCCAACGTCCTGACTTTC	CASSYDAKGANVLTF
TRBV18	-	TRBJ2-3	-	TGTGCCAGCTCACCAGGCCAGGGCACAGATACGCAGTATTTT	CASSPGQGTDTQYF